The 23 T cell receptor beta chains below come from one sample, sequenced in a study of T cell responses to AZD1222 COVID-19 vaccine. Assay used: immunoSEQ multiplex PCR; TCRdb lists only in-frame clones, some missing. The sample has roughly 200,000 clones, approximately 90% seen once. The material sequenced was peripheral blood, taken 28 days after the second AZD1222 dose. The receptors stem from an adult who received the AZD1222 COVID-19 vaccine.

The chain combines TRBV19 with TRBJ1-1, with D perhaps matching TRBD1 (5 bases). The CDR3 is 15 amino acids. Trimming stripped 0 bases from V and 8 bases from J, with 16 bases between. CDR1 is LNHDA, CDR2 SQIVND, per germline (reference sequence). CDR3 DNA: TGTGCCAGTAGTATAGATCCAGGGAGAGTTTCCGAAGCTTTCTTT. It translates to CASSIDPGRVSEAFF. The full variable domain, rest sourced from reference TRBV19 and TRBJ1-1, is DGGITQSPKYLFRKEGQNVTLSCEQNLNHDAMYWYRQDPGQGLRLIYYSQIVNDFQKGDIAEGYSVSREKKESFPLTVTSAQKNPTAFYLCASSIDPGRVSEAFFGQGTRLTVV.

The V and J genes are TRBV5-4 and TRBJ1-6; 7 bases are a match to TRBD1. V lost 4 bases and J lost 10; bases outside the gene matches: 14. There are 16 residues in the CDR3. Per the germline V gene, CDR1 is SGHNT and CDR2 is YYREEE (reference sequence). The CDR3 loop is CASSTRLSQGRSPLHF. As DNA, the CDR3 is TGTGCCAGCAGCACCCGTCTATCACAGGGGAGGTCACCCCTCCACTTT.

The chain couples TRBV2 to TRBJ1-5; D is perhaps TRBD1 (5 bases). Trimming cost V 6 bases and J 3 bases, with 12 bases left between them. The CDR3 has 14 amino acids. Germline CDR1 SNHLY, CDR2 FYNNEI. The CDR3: CASRLGHYNQPQHF. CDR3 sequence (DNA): TGTGCCAGCAGACTAGGACACTACAATCAGCCCCAGCATTTT.

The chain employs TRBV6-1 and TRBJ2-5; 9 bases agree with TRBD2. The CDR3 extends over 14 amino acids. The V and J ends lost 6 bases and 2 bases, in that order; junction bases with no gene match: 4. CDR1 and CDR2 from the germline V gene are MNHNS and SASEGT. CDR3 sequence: CASRFSGGQETQYF. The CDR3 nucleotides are TGTGCCAGCAGGTTTAGCGGGGGACAAGAGACCCAGTACTTC.

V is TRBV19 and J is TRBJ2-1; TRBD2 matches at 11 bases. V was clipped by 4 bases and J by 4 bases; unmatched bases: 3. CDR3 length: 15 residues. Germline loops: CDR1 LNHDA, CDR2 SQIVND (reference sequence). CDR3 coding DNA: TGTGCCAGTAGTAAGGGACTAGCGGAGTACAATGAGCAGTTCTTC. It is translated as CASSKGLAEYNEQFF.

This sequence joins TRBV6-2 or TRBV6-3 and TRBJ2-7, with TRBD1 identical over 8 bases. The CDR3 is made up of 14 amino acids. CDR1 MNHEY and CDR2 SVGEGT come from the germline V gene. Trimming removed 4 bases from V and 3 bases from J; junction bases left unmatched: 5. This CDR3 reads CASSFGQGGYEQYF. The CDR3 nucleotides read TGTGCCAGCAGTTTCGGACAGGGAGGCTACGAGCAGTACTTC.

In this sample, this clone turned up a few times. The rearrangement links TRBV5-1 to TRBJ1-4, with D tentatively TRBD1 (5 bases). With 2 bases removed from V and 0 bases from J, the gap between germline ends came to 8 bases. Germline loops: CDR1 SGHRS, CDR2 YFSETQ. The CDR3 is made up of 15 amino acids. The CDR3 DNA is TGCGCCAGCAGCTTACAGGAGTCAACTAATGAAAAACTGTTTTTT. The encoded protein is CASSLQESTNEKLFF.

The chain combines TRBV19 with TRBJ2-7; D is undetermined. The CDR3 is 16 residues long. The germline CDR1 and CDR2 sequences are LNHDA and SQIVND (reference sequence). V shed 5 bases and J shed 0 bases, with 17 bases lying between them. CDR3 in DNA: TGTGCCAGTAGTCGTTTCCCTCGTGCGAGCTCCTACGAGCAGTACTTC. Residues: CASSRFPRASSYEQYF.

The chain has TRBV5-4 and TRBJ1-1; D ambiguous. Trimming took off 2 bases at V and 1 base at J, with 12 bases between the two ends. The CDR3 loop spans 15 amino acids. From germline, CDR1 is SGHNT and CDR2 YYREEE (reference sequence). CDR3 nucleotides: TGTGCCAGCAGCTTTGGTCGAGGGCCGAACACTGAAGCTTTCTTT. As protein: CASSFGRGPNTEAFF.

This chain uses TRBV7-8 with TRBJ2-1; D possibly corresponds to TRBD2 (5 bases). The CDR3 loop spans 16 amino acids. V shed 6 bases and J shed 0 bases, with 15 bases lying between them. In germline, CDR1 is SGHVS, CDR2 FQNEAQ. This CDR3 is CASRPDYSSSYNEQFF. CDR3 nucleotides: TGTGCCAGCAGGCCCGACTATTCGAGCTCCTACAATGAGCAGTTCTTC.

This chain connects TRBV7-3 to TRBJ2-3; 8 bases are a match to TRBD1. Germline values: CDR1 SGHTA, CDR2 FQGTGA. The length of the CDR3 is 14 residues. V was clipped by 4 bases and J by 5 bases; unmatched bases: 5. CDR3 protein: CASSSLTGGDTQYF. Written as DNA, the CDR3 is TGTGCCAGCAGCTCCCTTACAGGGGGAGATACGCAGTATTTT.

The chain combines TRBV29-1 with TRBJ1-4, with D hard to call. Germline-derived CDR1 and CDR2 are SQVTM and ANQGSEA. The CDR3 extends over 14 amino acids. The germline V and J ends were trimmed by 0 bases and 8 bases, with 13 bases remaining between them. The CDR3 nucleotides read TGCAGCGTTGAAGACGAGCGGGTTGGGGAAAAACTGTTTTTT. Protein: CSVEDERVGEKLFF.

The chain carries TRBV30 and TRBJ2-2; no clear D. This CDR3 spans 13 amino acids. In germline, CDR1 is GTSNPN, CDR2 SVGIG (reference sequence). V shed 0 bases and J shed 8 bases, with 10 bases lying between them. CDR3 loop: CAWSVQLGGELFF. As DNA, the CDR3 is TGTGCCTGGAGTGTACAATTGGGAGGGGAGCTGTTTTTT.

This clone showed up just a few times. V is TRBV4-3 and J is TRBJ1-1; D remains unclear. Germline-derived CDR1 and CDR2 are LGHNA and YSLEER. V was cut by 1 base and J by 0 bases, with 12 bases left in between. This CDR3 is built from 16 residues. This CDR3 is CASSQGPYPLNTEAFF. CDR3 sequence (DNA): TGCGCCAGCAGCCAAGGGCCTTACCCCTTGAACACTGAAGCTTTCTTT.

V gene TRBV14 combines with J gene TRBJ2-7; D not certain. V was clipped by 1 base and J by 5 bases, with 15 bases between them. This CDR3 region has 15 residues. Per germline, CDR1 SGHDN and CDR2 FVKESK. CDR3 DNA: TGTGCCAGCAGCCAAGGATCCCCTACGGTAGACGAGCAGTACTTC. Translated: CASSQGSPTVDEQYF.

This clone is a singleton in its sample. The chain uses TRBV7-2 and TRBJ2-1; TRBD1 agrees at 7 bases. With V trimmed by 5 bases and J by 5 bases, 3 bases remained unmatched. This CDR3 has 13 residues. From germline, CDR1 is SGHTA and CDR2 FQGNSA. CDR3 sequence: CASSPGQNNEQFF. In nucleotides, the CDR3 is TGTGCCAGCAGCCCGGGACAGAACAATGAGCAGTTCTTC. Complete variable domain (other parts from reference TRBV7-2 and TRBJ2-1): GAGVSQSPSNKVTEKGKDVELRCDPISGHTALYWYRQSLGQGLEFLIYFQGNSAPDKSGLPSDRFSAERTGGSVSTLTIQRTQQEDSAVYLCASSPGQNNEQFFGPGTRLTVL.

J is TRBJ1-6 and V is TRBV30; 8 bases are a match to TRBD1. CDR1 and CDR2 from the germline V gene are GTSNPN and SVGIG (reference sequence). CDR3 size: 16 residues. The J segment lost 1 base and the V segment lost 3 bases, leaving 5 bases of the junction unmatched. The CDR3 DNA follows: TGTGCCTGGAGCCACTACAGGGGGTCCTATAATTCACCCCTCCACTTT. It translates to CAWSHYRGSYNSPLHF.

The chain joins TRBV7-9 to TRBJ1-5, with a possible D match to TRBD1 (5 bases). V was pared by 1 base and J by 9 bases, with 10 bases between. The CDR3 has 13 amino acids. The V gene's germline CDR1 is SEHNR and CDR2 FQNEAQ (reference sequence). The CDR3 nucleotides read TGTGCCAGCAGCTTAGACAGGAGGGGGCCCCAGCATTTT. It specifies CASSLDRRGPQHF.

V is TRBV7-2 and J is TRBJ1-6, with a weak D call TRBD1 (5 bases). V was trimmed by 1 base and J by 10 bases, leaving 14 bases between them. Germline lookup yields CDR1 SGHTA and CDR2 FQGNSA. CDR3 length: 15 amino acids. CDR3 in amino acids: CASSLVGRVGSPLHF. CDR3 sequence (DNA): TGTGCCAGCAGCTTAGTCGGCAGGGTAGGATCACCCCTCCACTTT.

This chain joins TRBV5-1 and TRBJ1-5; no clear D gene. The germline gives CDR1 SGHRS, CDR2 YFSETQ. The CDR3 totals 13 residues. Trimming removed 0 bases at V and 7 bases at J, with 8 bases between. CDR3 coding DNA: TGCGCCAGCAGCTTGGGGGATGGACAGCCCCAGCATTTT. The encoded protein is CASSLGDGQPQHF.

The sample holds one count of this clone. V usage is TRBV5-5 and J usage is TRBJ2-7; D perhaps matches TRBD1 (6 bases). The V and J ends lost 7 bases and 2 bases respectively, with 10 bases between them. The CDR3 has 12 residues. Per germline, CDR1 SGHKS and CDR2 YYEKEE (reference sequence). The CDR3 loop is CASGWTAYEQYF. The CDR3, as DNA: TGTGCCAGCGGATGGACAGCCTACGAGCAGTACTTC.

This chain's CDR3 is CASSLIAGQNYGYTF. The CDR3 DNA reads TGTGCCAGCAGCTTAATAGCCGGACAGAACTATGGCTACACCTTC. The chain carries TRBV11-2 and TRBJ1-2, with TRBD1 as a possible D gene (6 bases). With 2 bases removed from V and 2 bases from J, the gap between germline ends came to 12 bases. Germline CDR1 is SGHAT and CDR2 is FQNNGV. CDR3 size: 15 residues.

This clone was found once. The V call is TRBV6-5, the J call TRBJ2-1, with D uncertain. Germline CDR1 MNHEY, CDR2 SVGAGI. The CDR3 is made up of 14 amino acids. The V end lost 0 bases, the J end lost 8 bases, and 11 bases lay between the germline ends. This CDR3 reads CASSYSSLHYEQFF. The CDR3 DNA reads TGTGCCAGCAGTTACTCATCGTTGCACTATGAGCAGTTCTTC.